This passage covers 25 T cell receptor beta chains from one sample sequenced in a study of tumor-infiltrating lymphocytes in oesophageal squamous cell carcinoma. TCRdb redid the calling of the PCR reads with MiXCR, one entry per CDR3 protein. The sample holds 8,500 to 14,000 distinct CDR3 sequences; under 60% are singletons and the top ten take about a third. Sequencing input: esophageal tumor tissue. The source of these receptors is a male donor with esophageal squamous cell carcinoma.

The chain recombines TRBV5-1 with TRBJ2-4; 11 nucleotides agree with TRBD2. The better agreement between TRBJ2-5 and the DNA end casts doubt on the J call. CDR3 length: 18 amino acids. CDR1 is SGHRS and CDR2 is YFSETQ in the germline V gene. The CDR3 DNA is TGCGCCAGCAGCTTTTCTTTGTTCCGGACTAGCGGGCTAGAGACCCAGTACTTC. This sequence encodes CASSFSLFRTSGLETQYF.

The V gene is TRBV7-6, the J gene TRBJ2-1; D may be TRBD2 (6 bases). The DNA end is more similar to TRBJ2-7, so the J call may be wrong. The germline V gene encodes CDR1 SGHVS and CDR2 FNYEAQ. The length of the CDR3 is 15 residues. CDR3 in DNA: TGTGCCAGCAGCTACCTGGGCGGGAACTCCTACGAGCAGTACTTC. It codes for CASSYLGGNSYEQYF.

The chain recombines TRBV12-3 or TRBV12-4 with TRBJ2-7, with 10 bases that match TRBD2. Trimming took 6 bases from V and 2 from J; bases not matched to a gene: 13. The CDR3 length is 17 residues. CDR3 coding DNA: TGTGCCAGCAGCTTGGGGCTAGCGGGGGATTTCGCCTACGAGCAGTACTTC. It yields the protein CASSLGLAGDFAYEQYF.

This clonotype was seen ten or more times. The J gene is TRBJ2-2, the V gene TRBV11-1, with 9 nucleotides matching TRBD1. The CDR3 spans 15 residues. J gave up 8 bases and V 5 bases, and 9 bases lay outside the gene matches. CDR1 and CDR2 from the germline V gene are SGHAT and FQDESV (reference sequence). CDR3 amino acids: CASSPRDRAGGELFF. As DNA, the CDR3 is TGTGCCAGCAGCCCTCGGGACAGGGCGGGGGGGGAGCTGTTTTTT.

This chain links TRBV7-8 with TRBJ2-6; no firm D call. The end of the DNA is better explained by TRBJ2-1, so the J call may be wrong. Germline V gene lookup returns CDR1 SGHVS and CDR2 FQNEAQ. The CDR3 has 15 amino acids. The CDR3 DNA reads as TGTGCCAGCAGCTTAGTCGGGCAGGTCAACAATGAGCAGTTCTTC. Protein: CASSLVGQVNNEQFF.

V gene TRBV7-2 combines with J gene TRBJ2-5, with 7 bases lining up with TRBD1. This CDR3 has 14 amino acids. The germline V gene has CDR1 SGHTA and CDR2 FQGNSA. Germline trimming cut 5 bases from V and 1 base from J; bases unmatched to any gene: 4. DNA of the CDR3: TGTGCCAGCAGCAGGTGGACAGGCCAAGAGACCCAGTACTTC. It is translated as CASSRWTGQETQYF.

The chain couples TRBV12-3 or TRBV12-4 to TRBJ2-2, with 9 bases matching TRBD1. V gave up 4 bases and J gave up 3 bases; unmatched junction bases: 6. There are 16 residues in the CDR3. The CDR3 DNA follows: TGTGCCAGCAGTTACCGGACAGGGGATGACACCGGGGAGCTGTTTTTT. It is translated as CASSYRTGDDTGELFF.

The chain is built from TRBV10-3 and TRBJ2-1; 9 nucleotides agree with TRBD1. CDR1 and CDR2 from the germline V gene are ENHRY and SYGVKD. Unmatched junction bases numbered 3, after V lost 3 bases and J lost 3 bases. There are 15 residues in the CDR3. The CDR3 region has the DNA TGTGCCATCAGTGACGGGACAGGGTTCTACAATGAGCAGTTCTTC. This sequence encodes CAISDGTGFYNEQFF.

This clonotype was seen a single time. The chain uses TRBV10-3 and TRBJ2-2, with D possibly called TRBD1 or TRBD2 (5 bases each). The CDR3 runs to 14 residues. Germline CDR1 and CDR2: ENHRY and SYGVKD. V was cut by 7 bases and J by 3 bases, with 12 bases left in between. The CDR3 nucleotides are TGTGCCATCAAGGCCGGGACCCACACCGGGGAGCTGTTTTTT. It translates to CAIKAGTHTGELFF.

The chain is built from TRBV7-6 and TRBJ2-7; TRBD1 agrees at 7 bases. Unmatched junction bases numbered 3, after V lost 6 bases and J lost 1 base. The CDR3 is 13 amino acids. Per germline, CDR1 SGHVS and CDR2 FNYEAQ. The DNA of the CDR3 is TGTGCCAGCAGTTGGGGACAGTCCTACGAGCAGTACTTC. Its translation: CASSWGQSYEQYF.

In this sample, this clonotype is medium-sized (0.01 to 0.1%). V and J are TRBV28 and TRBJ1-2; 7 nucleotides agree with TRBD1. Germline V lookup: CDR1 MDHEN, CDR2 SYDVKM. This CDR3 has 13 residues. V gave up 6 bases and J gave up 3 bases; unmatched junction bases: 4. The CDR3: CASSWDRYYGYTF. The CDR3 coding sequence is TGTGCCAGCAGCTGGGACAGATACTATGGCTACACCTTC.

About this clonotype itself: A read error may account for a junction end that differs from germline. V and J are TRBV7-8 and TRBJ2-7, with unresolved D. TRBJ2-5 matches the DNA end more closely, so the J call is doubtful. Per germline, CDR1 SGHVS and CDR2 FQNEAQ. The CDR3 extends over 14 amino acids. CDR3: CASSLVLVQGTQYF. CDR3 bases: TGTGCCAGCAGCTTAGTTTTGGTCCAAGGGACCCAGTACTTC.

The chain combines TRBV7-6 with TRBJ2-5; D is ambiguous. The CDR3 has 14 residues. The germline V gene has CDR1 SGHVS and CDR2 FNYEAQ. V lost 5 bases and J lost 2, with 12 bases in between. DNA of the CDR3: TGTGCCAGCAGCCCCCAAAGAGCGCAAGAGACCCAGTACTTC. The encoded protein is CASSPQRAQETQYF.

This clonotype was counted a few times. Without the conserved terminal phenylalanine or tryptophan, this CDR3 likely stems from a read error. No DNA is shown, since the ends of the CDR3 on it are uncertain; the CDR3 is the one TCRdb lists. V is TRBV6-5 and J is TRBJ2-3; TRBD2, as called in the table, went unchecked against the DNA. The CDR3 has 17 amino acids, counting both end residues. Per the germline V gene, CDR1 is MNHEY and CDR2 is SVGAGI. CDR3: CASSVERSSSYEQYFGP.

CDR3 in amino acids: CASRPGTGADEQFF. As DNA, the CDR3 is TGTGCCAGCAGACCCGGGACAGGGGCCGATGAGCAGTTCTTC. The chain links TRBV7-2 to TRBJ2-1; 10 bases match TRBD1. Germline loops: CDR1 SGHTA, CDR2 FQGNSA. The CDR3 contains 14 residues. V shed 6 bases and J 8 bases; nucleotides not matched to a gene: 7.

The chain joins TRBV7-6 to TRBJ2-3; TRBD1 might be the D (5 bases). Judging by the DNA end, TRBJ2-1 fits better; the J call may be wrong. The CDR3 runs to 15 residues. Germline CDR1 reads SGHVS; CDR2 reads FNYEAQ. CDR3 sequence (DNA): TGTGCCAGCTCGTCTCAGACCCAGGGTTCCGGCGAGCAGTTCTTC. This gives the protein CASSSQTQGSGEQFF.

CDR3 nucleotide sequence: TGTGCCAGCAGCCCGCACGAGACTAGCGGCTACGAGCAGTACTTC. This sequence encodes CASSPHETSGYEQYF. The V and J genes are TRBV7-8 and TRBJ2-5; 9 bases fit TRBD2. The J call may be incorrect, as the DNA end agrees better with TRBJ2-7. Germline CDR1 and CDR2: SGHVS and FQNEAQ. CDR3 length: 15 residues.

This chain connects TRBV6-8 to TRBJ2-3; D ambiguous. V was clipped by 2 bases and J by 6 bases, with 12 bases between them. Germline V gene data show CDR1 as MNHGY and CDR2 as SAAAGT. The CDR3 is 14 residues long. CDR3 sequence reads: CASSYGEPRDTQYF. The CDR3 DNA sequence: TGTGCCAGCAGTTACGGGGAACCGCGGGATACGCAGTATTTT.

DNA of the CDR3: TGTGCCAGCAGCCGCCCCCAGGCAGGTCGCTCCTACGAGCAGTACTTC. Amino acid sequence: CASSRPQAGRSYEQYF. The gene calls are TRBV7-6 and TRBJ2-1, with D unclear. The DNA end is more similar to TRBJ2-7, so the J call may be wrong. CDR3 length: 16 residues. Germline values: CDR1 SGHVS, CDR2 FNYEAQ.

J is TRBJ2-1 and V is TRBV7-9, with 12 bases matching TRBD2. The J call is in doubt because the DNA end fits TRBJ2-7 better. The CDR3 loop spans 16 amino acids. Germline V gives CDR1 SEHNR, CDR2 FQNEAQ (reference sequence). CDR3 DNA sequence: TGTGCCAGCAGCTTCACTCTAGCGGGAGGGACCTACGAGCAGTACTTC. Amino acid sequence: CASSFTLAGGTYEQYF.

CDR3 protein: CASSFGPLVGYEQYF. The CDR3 DNA is TGTGCCAGCAGCTTCGGACCACTCGTCGGGTACGAGCAGTACTTC. The rearrangement uses TRBV7-8 and TRBJ2-5, with D uncertain. The J call is in doubt because the DNA end fits TRBJ2-7 better. CDR3 length: 15 residues. Germline V gene data show CDR1 as SGHVS and CDR2 as FQNEAQ.

The rearrangement links TRBV6-1 to TRBJ2-3; weak D call: TRBD1 (5 bases). The DNA end is more similar to TRBJ1-1, so the J call may be wrong. This CDR3 is 17 amino acids long. Germline CDR1 and CDR2: MNHNS and SASEGT. CDR3 in DNA: TGTGCCAGCAGTGAAAGTCCGGGGGGAGAGGGGCACACTGAAGCTTTCTTT. This translates into CASSESPGGEGHTEAFF.

This clonotype was seen a single time. The chain employs TRBV7-2 and TRBJ2-5, with 10 bases identical to TRBD1. The J call could be wrong; TRBJ1-2 is a better fit for the DNA end. The CDR3 extends over 14 amino acids. Germline CDR1 SGHTA, CDR2 FQGNSA. As DNA, the CDR3 is TGTGCCAGCAGCTTAACGGGACAGGGGTATGGCTACACCTTC. It codes for CASSLTGQGYGYTF.

The J gene is TRBJ2-3, the V gene TRBV6-1; D may correspond to TRBD1 or TRBD2 (5 bases each). The ends were cut back, 6 bases at V and 6 bases at J, with 13 bases in the middle. The V gene's germline CDR1 is MNHNS and CDR2 SASEGT. The CDR3 sequence is 13 residues long. Here the CDR3 reads CASRDTGRDTQYF. CDR3 sequence (DNA): TGTGCCAGCAGGGACACGGGGCGCGATACGCAGTATTTT.

The rearrangement joins TRBV28 to TRBJ2-7; perhaps TRBD2 as D (5 bases). The J call is in doubt because the DNA end fits TRBJ2-5 better. There are 16 residues in the CDR3. Germline loops: CDR1 MDHEN, CDR2 SYDVKM. This CDR3 reads CASSSRLRDVRETQYF. Written as DNA, the CDR3 is TGTGCCAGCAGTTCTCGACTCCGGGATGTGCGAGAGACCCAGTACTTC.